Listed below are T cell receptor beta chains from one sample, sequenced in a study of blood T cell repertoires in COVID-19. Produced via immunoSEQ multiplex PCR; TCRdb's table is partial and in-frame only. Of 100,000 to 120,000 clones in the sample, just over 70% were seen once. The sample was peripheral blood. The receptors shown here come from a woman in her thirties or forties with acute or convalescent COVID-19. CDR3s include the opening cysteine and the closing phenylalanine or tryptophan. D genes are given only for firm matches. Not every row has a clone size; where given, it reads once, few, many or a size class.

CASSFAGSGNQPQHF TGTGCCAGCAGTTTCGCGGGTTCGGGCAATCAGCCCCAGCATTTT TRBV28 . TRBJ1-5 .
CATGQNQPQHF TGTGCCACGGGACAGAATCAGCCCCAGCATTTT TRBV19 TRBD1 TRBJ1-5 .
CAKQGNNEQFF TGTGCCAAACAGGGAAACAATGAGCAGTTCTTC TRBV5-8 . TRBJ2-1 .
CASSQDIAGGRRNTIYF TGTGCCAGCAGCCAAGATATTGCAGGGGGCAGGAGAAACACCATATATTTT TRBV14 TRBD1 TRBJ1-3 once
CASSYSRTANTEAFF TGTGCCAGCAGTTACTCACGGACAGCAAACACTGAAGCTTTCTTT TRBV6-5 . TRBJ1-1 once
CASIGTGATNEKLFF TGTGCCAGCATAGGTACAGGCGCAACTAATGAAAAACTGTTTTTT TRBV28 . TRBJ1-4 few
CASSLGGSQRGYTF TGTGCCAGCAGCTTAGGCGGCAGTCAGCGGGGCTACACCTTC TRBV7-2 . TRBJ1-2 .
CASSTGGYGYTF TGTGCCAGTAGTACAGGGGGCTATGGCTACACCTTC TRBV19 TRBD1 TRBJ1-2 .
CASSSGGSSYEQYF TGTGCCAGCAGCTCGGGGGGAAGCTCCTACGAGCAGTACTTC TRBV7-2 TRBD2 TRBJ2-7 .
CASSAGTETNEQFF TGTGCCAGCAGCGCAGGGACAGAAACAAATGAGCAGTTCTTC TRBV5-4 TRBD1 TRBJ2-1 .
CASSQTSSHDSYNEQFF TGTGCCAGCAGCCAAACCAGTAGCCACGACTCCTACAATGAGCAGTTCTTC TRBV4-2 . TRBJ2-1 .
CATSMPGQSYEQYF TGTGCCACCAGCATGCCGGGACAGTCCTACGAGCAGTACTTC TRBV15 TRBD1 TRBJ2-7 few
CASSRRGQGTYSNQPQHF TGTGCCAGCAGCCGTAGGGGACAGGGAACTTATAGCAATCAGCCCCAGCATTTT TRBV5-6 TRBD1 TRBJ1-5 .
CASSSSGGVGETQYF TGTGCCAGCAGTTCCAGCGGGGGGGTAGGGGAGACCCAGTACTTC TRBV7-7 TRBD2 TRBJ2-5 .
CASSFGLAGVTDTQYF TGTGCCAGCAGTTTTGGACTAGCGGGGGTAACAGATACGCAGTATTTT TRBV9 TRBD2 TRBJ2-3 .
CASSLLDPTKNIQYF TGCGCCAGCAGCTTGCTAGACCCTACCAAAAACATTCAGTACTTC TRBV5-1 . TRBJ2-4 .